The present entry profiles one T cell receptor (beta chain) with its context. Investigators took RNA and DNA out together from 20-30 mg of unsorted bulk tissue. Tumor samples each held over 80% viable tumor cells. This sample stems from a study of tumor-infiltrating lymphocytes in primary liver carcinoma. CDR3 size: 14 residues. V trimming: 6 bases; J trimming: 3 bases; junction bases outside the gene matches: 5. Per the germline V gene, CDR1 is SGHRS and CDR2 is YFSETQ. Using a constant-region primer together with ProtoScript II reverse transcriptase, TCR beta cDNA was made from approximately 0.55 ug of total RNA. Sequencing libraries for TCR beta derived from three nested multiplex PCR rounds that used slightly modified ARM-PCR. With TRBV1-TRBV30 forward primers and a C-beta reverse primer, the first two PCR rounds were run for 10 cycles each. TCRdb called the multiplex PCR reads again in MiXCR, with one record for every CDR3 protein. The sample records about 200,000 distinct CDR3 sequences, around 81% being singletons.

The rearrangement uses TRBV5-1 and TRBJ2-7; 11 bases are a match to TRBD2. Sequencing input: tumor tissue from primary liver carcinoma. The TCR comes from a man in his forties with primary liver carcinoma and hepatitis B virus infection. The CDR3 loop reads CASNSGTSGYEQYF. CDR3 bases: TGCGCCAGCAACTCGGGGACTAGCGGCTACGAGCAGTACTTC.